Listed below are T cell receptor beta chains from one sample, sequenced in a study of Ad26.COV2.S vaccination and SARS-CoV-2 variants. Clones were sequenced by immunoSEQ multiplex PCR, and TCRdb holds only the in-frame ones, with some missing. The table has 350,000 to 500,000 clones, approximately 89% seen once; the top ten hold 2.5%. The sample in question was peripheral blood, obtained in a trial of Ad26.COV2.S vaccine versus placebo. These receptors were taken from a person aged 18-65 years who received the Ad26.COV2.S COVID-19 vaccine or a placebo. CDR3s include the opening cysteine and the closing phenylalanine or tryptophan. Not every row has a clone size; where given, it reads once, few, many or a size class.

CASGKPDTQYF | TRBJ2-3 | TRBV12-5 | NA
CASSIGPDRETQYF | TRBJ2-5 | TRBV19 | NA
CASSMGGSGDTQYF | TRBJ2-3 | TRBV19 | NA
CASSEVAGGRFGTQYF | TRBJ2-5 | TRBV5-5 | NA
CASSQGGGIGKLFF | TRBJ2-2 | TRBV4-1 | NA
CAVRTDNTGELFF | TRBJ2-2 | TRBV10-3 | NA
CASSLIRTDTQYF | TRBJ2-3 | TRBV7-8 | once
CASSQGGQGKSDQPQHF | TRBJ1-5 | TRBV4-3 | NA
CASSQDIAGRTDTQYF | TRBJ2-3 | TRBV3-1/TRBV3-2 | NA
CASSQEPGHINSPLHF | TRBJ1-6 | TRBV3-1/TRBV3-2 | NA
CASSLWGGADHEQYF | TRBJ2-7 | TRBV5-1 | NA
CASSLGVRDTQYF | TRBJ2-3 | TRBV7-9 | NA
CASSILGTGVAQHF | TRBJ1-5 | TRBV19 | NA
CASSQDRIAADTQYF | TRBJ2-3 | TRBV4-2 | NA
CASSQGPRALYEQYF | TRBJ2-7 | TRBV14 | NA
CASSNAPGAHSTDTQYF | TRBJ2-3 | TRBV21-1 | NA
CASSTGGSSYNEQFF | TRBJ2-1 | TRBV9 | once
CASTGLDEKLFF | TRBJ1-4 | TRBV30 | NA